A single T cell receptor (beta chain) is shown here with its context. This clonotype was counted ten times or more. The antigen it recognizes is unknown. No per-base quality is available; no much larger clone lies one base away. The source of the sample is a study of human T cells and chemical hapten exposure listed by TCRdb under 2021. As for the study more broadly: For sensitization, 2% DPC in acetone was applied to a roughly 2 cm by roughly 2 cm area of upper inner arm skin. Weekly therapeutic DPC doses were additionally applied to the scalp of patients throughout the roughly 23-week study period. Patch tests used Finn chambers with 0.01% DPC on the upper back, scored after 6 days by International Contact Dermatitis Research Group standards. The patient cohort, mostly female, included alopecia areata with under or over 50% scalp involvement, alopecia totalis and alopecia universalis. Libraries were pooled for sequencing, and variation in per-sample TCR yields was attributed mainly to small differences in library volumes within the pool. This study followed changes in the peripheral blood TCR repertoire in vivo during primary and secondary sensitization of alopecia patients to the hapten diphenylcyclopropenone (DPC). Patient blood was sampled pre-sensitization (week 0) and at 2, 6 and about 24 weeks after DPC sensitization. About 30 alopecia patients provided blood for TCR sequencing at one to four time points (pre-sensitization, 2, 6 and 24 weeks). From each blood RNA sample, both TCR alpha and TCR beta chains were sequenced. Beyond this particular receptor, the publication reports: All patients had alopecia, a presumed autoimmune disease, so their immune response might differ from that of healthy individuals. After repeated subsampling, changes were observed in the strength of the expansion versus patch-test correlation and in the threshold at which the correlation became significant. Patch test score correlated positively with the number of PT1 expanded TCRs, reaching significance at thresholds 8, 16 and 32 but not at 4. The number of TCRs above 1 in 1000 frequency did not change with DPC sensitization; there was no evidence of global repertoire structure alterations. Expanded TCRs formed significantly more large CDR3 similarity clusters than pre-sensitization or healthy control sets, consistent with antigen-driven responses.

The time point label corresponds to: pre-sensitization, week 0. The label giving this sample's treatment or condition can be read as: therapeutic diphenylcyclopropenone sensitization with weekly scalp DPC. Total RNA was extracted from unfractionated whole blood that had been collected in Tempus Blood RNA tubes. At every patch-test visit, the blood draw took place before the patch test was put on. Patients were eligible if aged 18 to 70, diagnosed with alopecia and judged suitable for DPC therapy, and pregnant patients were excluded. Libraries were constructed by RACE. The instrument given in TCRdb is NextSeq 500. Library preparation attached unique molecular identifiers to individual cDNA molecules for quantitative, reproducible TCR counting. From the authors' description of their analysis: A median of about 87,000 TCRs per sample was observed, with a range of 23,224 to 690,600. V, J and CDR3 annotation of the TCR reads was performed with the Decombinator software suite. To make PS versus PT1 abundance plots, every sample was subsampled to the same number of TCRs (28,000). Expanded TCRs were defined as absent before sensitization and observed at least eight times at the 2-week time point. The raw public reads went through TCRdb reprocessing: fastp at Q25, MiXCR clone calling, in-frame beta chains kept. Identical CDR3 protein sequences are pooled into one entry, listed with their most common genes and DNA. It is TCRdb's table, rather than the study itself, that gives the V and J calls and clone size. The sample table lists under 45,000 distinct CDR3 sequences, around a tenth of them with a count of one. Around a quarter of the sample is held by the ten biggest clonotypes.

Its CDR3 holds 13 amino acids, cysteine through phenylalanine. Just CDR3 DNA is preserved here, 39 bases in frame from base 1. The germline V gene gives CDR1 as MNHNS and CDR2 as SASEGT. This sequence uses TRBV6-1 and TRBJ2-1; a stretch of 11 junction bases matches TRBD2. The specimen was whole blood, collected in connection with sensitization to the hapten diphenylcyclopropenone (DPC). The sequence was obtained from a man aged 45-60 years with alopecia areata. Some clones in this sample may be carry-over from other donors' samples. The base sequence is TGTGCTGCGGGACTAGCGGAGGTAAATGAGCAGTTCTTC. This yields the protein CAAGLAEVNEQFF.